Reported below is one T cell receptor (beta chain). As originally analysed: Estimates of nucleated cell counts were drawn from the amplification of reference gene primers. Data came from immunoSEQ multiplex PCR; TCRdb stores just in-frame clones and leaves some out. V and J calls and clone size come straight from that table; D and trimming were deduced from the DNA. The data hold a few hundred thousand clones, with about 88% observed a single time. Germline-derived CDR1 and CDR2 are SGHRS and YFSETQ. The CDR3 loop spans 18 amino acids. V shed 4 bases and J shed 0 bases, with 20 bases lying between them. The entry originates in a study of blood T cell repertoires in COVID-19. The overall study: Specimens from acute and convalescent COVID-19 originated in the United States, Italy and Spain. PBMCs, B-cell-depleted T cells, or T cells were the source of the cDNA or gDNA that made up the material.

The chain links TRBV5-1 to TRBJ2-1; tentatively, D is TRBD2 (5 bases). The receptor comes from a middle-aged woman who had recovered from COVID-19. Sequencing was performed on peripheral blood. CDR3 nucleotide sequence: TGCGCCAGCAGCCGTCAAAATCTAGCACCGTCCTCCTACAATGAGCAGTTCTTC. It is translated as CASSRQNLAPSSYNEQFF.